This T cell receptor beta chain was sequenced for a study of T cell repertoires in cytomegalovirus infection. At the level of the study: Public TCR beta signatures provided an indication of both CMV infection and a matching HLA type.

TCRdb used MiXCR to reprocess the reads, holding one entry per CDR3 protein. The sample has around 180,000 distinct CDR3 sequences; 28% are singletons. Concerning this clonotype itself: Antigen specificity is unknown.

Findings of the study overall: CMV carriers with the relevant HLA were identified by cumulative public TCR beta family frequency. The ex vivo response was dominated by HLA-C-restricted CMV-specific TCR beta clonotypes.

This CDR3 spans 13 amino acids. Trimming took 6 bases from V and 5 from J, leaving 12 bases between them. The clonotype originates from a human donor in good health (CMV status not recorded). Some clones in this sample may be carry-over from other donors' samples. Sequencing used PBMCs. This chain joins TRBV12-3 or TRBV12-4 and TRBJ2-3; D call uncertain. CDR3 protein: CASRDDGIDTQYF. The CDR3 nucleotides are TGTGCCAGCAGAGACGACGGTATAGATACGCAGTATTTT.